This T cell receptor beta chain was identified during a study of pediatric ulcerative colitis. The rectum was sampled with one to two pinch biopsies at colonoscopy. CDR3 size: 14 residues. Germline CDR1 reads GTSNPN; CDR2 reads SVGIG (reference sequence). Trimming took 8 bases from V and 2 from J, leaving 17 bases between them. Turning to this clone: Its target is unknown.

Each sample received Survey-level depth of up to 500,000 reads. Sequencing used immunoSEQ multiplex PCR; TCRdb keeps in-frame clones, though not all of them. The table lists approximately 22,000 clones, over 60% of them singletons. Findings and caveats of the study: All ulcerative colitis patients, but no controls, carried a couple of rectal clonotypes. Total lymphocyte DNA, not sorted subsets, was the template.

This chain joins TRBV30 and TRBJ2-3, with a possible D match to TRBD2 (6 bases). Sequenced: gut tissue. This TCR was sampled from a boy younger than 18 with severe ulcerative colitis. The CDR3 DNA reads as TGTGCCCGCAGAAGGACTACCCTCACAGATACGCAGTATTTT. This encodes CARRRTTLTDTQYF. Complete variable domain (other parts from reference TRBV30 and TRBJ2-3): SQTIHQWPATLVQPVGSPLSLECTVEGTSNPNLYWYRQAAGRGLQLLFYSVGIGQISSEVPQNLSASRPQDRQFILSSKKLLLSDSGFYLCARRRTTLTDTQYFGPGTRLTVL.